Presented here are 21 T cell receptor beta chains from one specimen sequenced in a study of Graves' ophthalmopathy and Graves' hyperthyroidism. The authors amplified TCR beta CDR3 regions from RNA transcripts. After a first-round RT-PCR with HTBI primers, a second-round multiplex PCR was run. TCRdb analysed the multiplex PCR reads with MiXCR anew, one entry per CDR3 protein. The table includes 650,000 to 900,000 distinct CDR3 sequences, roughly two fifths detected once. The sample consisted of peripheral blood. The source is an adult man with Graves' ophthalmopathy.

This chain uses TRBV6-5 with TRBJ2-2, with 9 bases lining up with TRBD2. CDR3 length: 16 amino acids. V lost 10 bases to trimming and J lost 3 bases; unmatched junction nucleotides: 12. The germline gives CDR1 MNHEY, CDR2 SVGAGI. CDR3 DNA sequence: TGTGCCAACCCAAGTGGCGGGAGGGGGTACACCGGGGAGCTGTTTTTT. This translates into CANPSGGRGYTGELFF.

This clonotype has more than one count but fewer than ten. The chain joins TRBV3-1 to TRBJ1-1; D remains ambiguous. The V end was cut by 3 bases, the J end by 2 bases, with 13 bases between. Germline V gene lookup returns CDR1 LGHDT and CDR2 YNNKEL (reference sequence). This CDR3 comprises 15 residues. The CDR3 nucleotides read TGTGCCAGCAGCCAGACCCCGGGGTCAAACACTGAAGCTTTCTTT. Its protein is CASSQTPGSNTEAFF. The variable domain in full, with the rest retrieved from reference TRBV3-1 and TRBJ1-1, is DTAVSQTPKYLVTQMGNDKSIKCEQNLGHDTMYWYKQDSKKFLKIMFSYNNKELIINETVPNRFSPKSPDKAHLNLHINSLELGDSAVYFCASSQTPGSNTEAFFGQGTRLTVV.

At least ten counts were recorded for this clonotype. The CDR3 is CASQAGNTEAFF. DNA for the CDR3: TGTGCCAGCCAAGCAGGGAACACTGAAGCTTTCTTT. V usage is TRBV7-9 and J usage is TRBJ1-1; no firm D call. CDR1 is SEHNR and CDR2 is FQNEAQ in the germline V gene (reference sequence). The V gene lost 8 bases and the J gene lost 1 base, with 8 bases spanning the gap. This CDR3 is built from 12 residues.

Concerning this clonotype itself: Sequence at one end of the junction differs from germline and may be a read error. This sequence joins TRBV9 and TRBJ1-4; no clear D. Germline CDR1 reads SGDLS; CDR2 reads YYNGEE. The CDR3 consists of 12 residues. The CDR3 is CASSVANEKLFF. CDR3 coding DNA: TGTGCCAGCAGCGTAGCTAACGAAAAACTGTTTTTT.

The chain uses TRBV10-3 and TRBJ1-6; D gene ambiguous. This CDR3 has 11 amino acids. Per germline, CDR1 ENHRY and CDR2 SYGVKD. V was shortened by 6 bases and J by 11 bases, with 8 bases between the two germline ends. CDR3 in amino acids: CAISGKTPLHF. The CDR3, as DNA: TGTGCCATCAGCGGAAAAACACCCCTCCACTTT.

The V and J genes are TRBV19 and TRBJ2-7; D is ambiguous. The length of the CDR3 is 14 residues. The V and J ends lost 3 bases and 0 bases respectively, with 9 bases between them. Germline CDR1 is LNHDA and CDR2 is SQIVND (reference sequence). The CDR3 nucleotides are TGTGCCAGTAGTATTCGCGGACCCTCCTACGAGCAGTACTTC. Translation gives CASSIRGPSYEQYF.

The rearrangement links TRBV19 to TRBJ1-2; D call uncertain. The V end lost 6 bases, the J end lost 1 base, and 15 bases lay between the germline ends. This CDR3 contains 15 residues. Per germline, CDR1 LNHDA and CDR2 SQIVND (reference sequence). CDR3 loop: CASSTPGLSNYGYTF. CDR3 bases: TGTGCCAGTAGCACTCCTGGGCTGAGTAACTATGGCTACACCTTC.

The chain is built from TRBV29-1 and TRBJ1-1; D perhaps matches TRBD1 (5 bases). Germline CDR1 SQVTM, CDR2 ANQGSEA. There are 14 residues in the CDR3. V was pared by 2 bases and J by 4 bases, with 14 bases between. The CDR3 DNA reads TGCAGCGTTGAATGGGGGGGATCGCCCACTGAAGCTTTCTTT. This translates into CSVEWGGSPTEAFF.

The V gene is TRBV6-5, the J gene TRBJ2-7; D gene unclear. The V gene lost 6 bases and the J gene lost 5 bases, with 14 bases spanning the gap. This CDR3 contains 13 residues. Germline V CDR1 and CDR2: MNHEY, SVGAGI. CDR3: CASSLHLFDEQYV. The CDR3 DNA sequence: TGTGCCAGCAGCCTCCATCTCTTCGACGAGCAGTACGTC.

A few counts support this clonotype. A much larger clonotype is one base distant, so this may be a read error. The rearrangement links TRBV2 to TRBJ1-2; TRBD1 is a possible D gene (5 bases). The germline V gene encodes CDR1 SNHLY and CDR2 FYNNEI. CDR3 length: 17 amino acids. Trimming left V 6 bases short and J 2 bases short, with 22 bases between. CDR3 bases: TGTGCCAGCAGGAGACCCGGGACCCATTCCCTCAACTATGGCTACACCTTC. It yields the protein CASRRPGTHSLNYGYTF. Complete variable domain (other parts from reference TRBV2 and TRBJ1-2): EPEVTQTPSHQVTQMGQEVILRCVPISNHLYFYWYRQILGQKVEFLVSFYNNEISEKSEIFDDQFSVERPDGSNFTLKIRSTKLEDSAMYFCASRRPGTHSLNYGYTFGSGTRLTVV.

V and J are TRBV2 and TRBJ2-2; D not resolved. The CDR3 sequence is 18 residues long. CDR1 and CDR2 from the germline V gene are SNHLY and FYNNEI. Trimming shortened V by 5 bases and J by 6 bases, and 25 bases separated the two germline ends. This CDR3 reads CASSFHWLQTRFAGELFF. Here the CDR3 DNA reads TGTGCCAGCAGTTTCCACTGGCTACAGACCCGTTTCGCCGGGGAGCTGTTTTTT.

The chain uses TRBV20-1 and TRBJ1-1; a possible D gene is TRBD1 (5 bases). The CDR3 has 12 residues. V lost 3 bases, J lost 10 bases, and 15 bases lay in between. CDR1 DFQATT and CDR2 SNEGSKA come from the germline V gene (reference sequence). The chain's CDR3 is CSASSWDGSAFF. Written as DNA, the CDR3 is TGCAGTGCTAGTAGTTGGGACGGTTCAGCTTTCTTT.

This clonotype was counted ten times or more. The chain links TRBV7-8 to TRBJ1-2, with 10 bases identical to TRBD1. Germline values: CDR1 SGHVS, CDR2 FQNEAQ. Trimming removed 1 base from V and 6 bases from J; junction bases left unmatched: 5. The CDR3 has 15 amino acids. DNA of the CDR3: TGTGCCAGCAGCTTAGGAGCGACAGGGGGCGATGGCTACACCTTC. It specifies CASSLGATGGDGYTF.

This clonotype was found many times. This chain joins TRBV6-5 and TRBJ2-5, with D uncertain. Germline CDR1 reads MNHEY; CDR2 reads SVGAGI. This CDR3 has 12 residues. V was clipped by 5 bases and J by 7 bases, with 11 bases between them. This CDR3 reads CASSGPLGTQYF. The CDR3 coding sequence is TGTGCCAGCAGTGGACCACTCGGGACCCAGTACTTC.

A word on this clonotype: Given a much more abundant clone one base away, this may be a read error. This likely comes from a read error, as the CDR3 has no conserved phenylalanine or tryptophan at its end. The chain couples TRBV9 to TRBJ1-1; maybe TRBD1 (5 bases). The V end lost 0 bases, the J end lost 0 bases, and 9 bases lay between the germline ends. CDR3 length: 15 residues. The V gene's germline CDR1 is SGDLS and CDR2 YYNGEE. Here the CDR3 DNA reads TGTGCCAGCAGCGTAGGGGCAGGGATGAACACTGAAGCTTTCATT. This translates into CASSVGAGMNTEAFI.

About this clonotype: Compared with germline, one end of the junction differs, possibly owing to a read error. The chain couples TRBV2 to TRBJ1-2; tentative D call: TRBD1 (5 bases). This CDR3 contains 11 residues. Per germline, CDR1 SNHLY and CDR2 FYNNEI. CDR3 loop: CASSAYWDGGF. Written as DNA, the CDR3 is TGTGCCAGCAGCGCGTACTGGGACGGCGGCTTC. Complete variable domain (other parts from reference TRBV2 and TRBJ1-2): EPEVTQTPSHQVTQMGQEVILRCVPISNHLYFYWYRQILGQKVEFLVSFYNNEISEKSEIFDDQFSVERPDGSNFTLKIRSTKLEDSAMYFCASSAYWDGGFGSGTRLTVV.

This clonotype was detected a few times. The rearrangement links TRBV11-2 to TRBJ1-1; TRBD1 might be the D (5 bases). Trimming removed 1 base from V and 4 bases from J, with 13 bases in between. This CDR3 has 15 amino acids. The V gene's germline CDR1 is SGHAT and CDR2 FQNNGV. CDR3 bases: TGTGCCAGCAGCTTAGCAGTCGGGGCAAGCACTGAAGCTTTCTTT. It translates to CASSLAVGASTEAFF.

Concerning this clonotype: A much more abundant neighbour one base away suggests this may be a read error. V usage is TRBV7-6 and J usage is TRBJ2-7; D perhaps matches TRBD1 (6 bases). Trimming took 5 bases from V and 6 from J, leaving 23 bases between them. The CDR3 has 16 amino acids. Germline V CDR1 and CDR2: SGHVS, FNYEAQ. The CDR3 spells CASSQHSGTSIFEQYF. The CDR3 DNA sequence: TGTGCCAGCAGCCAACACTCAGGGACATCGATCTTCGAGCAGTACTTC.

The chain combines TRBV24-1 with TRBJ2-3, with D possibly being TRBD1 (6 bases). V lost 12 bases and J 0 bases, leaving 18 bases between the germline ends. Germline V gives CDR1 KGHDR, CDR2 SFDVKD. The CDR3 extends over 15 amino acids. CDR3 loop: CAPRKGVSSTDTQYF. CDR3 in DNA: TGTGCCCCCCGTAAGGGGGTTTCTAGCACAGATACGCAGTATTTT.

The V call is TRBV10-3, the J call TRBJ1-5; unclear D gene. The CDR3 covers 13 residues. V shed 0 bases and J shed 12 bases, with 12 bases lying between them. Germline loops: CDR1 ENHRY, CDR2 SYGVKD. The CDR3 region is CAISESGSPIQHF. The CDR3 nucleotides are TGTGCCATCAGTGAGTCAGGCAGTCCGATCCAGCATTTT.

This clonotype has at least ten counts. The genes are TRBV7-2 and TRBJ2-5, with 9 positions matching TRBD1. The germline CDR1 and CDR2 sequences are SGHTA and FQGNSA. The CDR3 spans 16 residues. Trimming at V came to 4 bases and at J to 5 bases, leaving 11 bases not matched to a gene. CDR3 DNA sequence: TGTGCCAGCAGCTCACCAGGACAGGGGCAGTGGGAGACCCAGTACTTC. Its protein is CASSSPGQGQWETQYF.